A selection of T cell receptor beta chains follows, all from one sample in a study of early stage breast cancer tumors. Assay used: immunoSEQ multiplex PCR; TCRdb lists only in-frame clones, some missing. The top ten clones hold around 5% of a sample with about 69,000 clones, approximately 80% of them seen once. Sequencing input: blood. The receptors here all came from a person in their 40s with breast cancer. Both conserved end residues are part of each CDR3. D genes are given only for firm matches. Clone size appears in some rows only: once, few, many, or a class for an expanded clone.

d_call	v_call	j_call	clone_size	cdr3_nt	cdr3_aa
TRBD1	TRBV15	TRBJ2-7	NA	TGTGCCACCAGCAGAATGTTACCCCCGGGACAGGGCTACGAGCAGTACTTC	CATSRMLPPGQGYEQYF
NA	TRBV7-2	TRBJ2-5	NA	TGTGCCAGCAGCTCACCGGACAGAATCCAAGAGACCCAGTACTTC	CASSSPDRIQETQYF
TRBD2	TRBV19	TRBJ2-1	NA	TGTGCCAGTAGCCCGGGACTAGCGGGTTACAATGAGCAGTTCTTC	CASSPGLAGYNEQFF
NA	TRBV15	TRBJ1-3	NA	TGTGCCACCAGCAGAGATAGGGTAGGCCTCTCTGGAAACACCATATATTTT	CATSRDRVGLSGNTIYF
TRBD2	TRBV7-9	TRBJ2-1	NA	TGTGCCAGCAGCTTCGGACTAGCGGGAGGGCCCGACAATGAGCAGTTCTTC	CASSFGLAGGPDNEQFF
NA	TRBV29-1	TRBJ2-7	NA	TGCAGCGTTCTTAGGGGCCCCTACGAGCAGTACTTC	CSVLRGPYEQYF
TRBD1	TRBV7-8	TRBJ1-4	NA	TGTGCCAGCAGCTCCTGGGACAGGGGGCGGGTTGGAGAAAAACTGTTTTTT	CASSSWDRGRVGEKLFF
NA	TRBV10-3	TRBJ2-3	NA	TGTGCCATCAAAGGAAGGAACACCTCTGGGGGTACAGATACGCAGTATTTT	CAIKGRNTSGGTDTQYF
NA	TRBV7-9	TRBJ1-1	once	TGTGCCAGCAGCCTTGCAGGGAGGGCTGAAGCTTTCTTT	CASSLAGRAEAFF
NA	TRBV7-3	TRBJ2-5	once	TGTGCCAGCAGCTTAAATCCCCCGGGACTTCAAGAGACCCAGTACTTC	CASSLNPPGLQETQYF
NA	TRBV5-1	TRBJ2-5	NA	TGCGCCAGCAGGCTGACCGGGACCCAAGAGACCCAGTACTTC	CASRLTGTQETQYF
NA	TRBV5-8	TRBJ1-2	NA	TGTGCCAGCAGCGGCGGACAGTCGGCTGGCTACACCTTC	CASSGGQSAGYTF
NA	TRBV7-9	TRBJ2-3	once	TGTGCCAGCAGCTCTTTAGGGGGATTAGGCACAGATACGCAGTATTTT	CASSSLGGLGTDTQYF
NA	TRBV6-5	TRBJ1-5	NA	TGTGCCAGCAGTTATACCGGTAGCAATCAGCCCCAGCATTTT	CASSYTGSNQPQHF
NA	TRBV4-1	TRBJ2-7	NA	TGCGCCAGCAGCCAAGCCGGGTCCTTAGTATACGAGCAGTACTTC	CASSQAGSLVYEQYF
NA	TRBV7-3	TRBJ2-7	NA	TGTGCCAGCAGCTTACGGGCAGCGGGTGGGTCCTACGAGCAGTACTTC	CASSLRAAGGSYEQYF
NA	TRBV19	TRBJ2-7	NA	TGTGCCAGTAGTATTACAACAGGGTTCAACGAGCAGTACTTC	CASSITTGFNEQYF
NA	TRBV28	TRBJ2-7	once	TGTGCCAGCAGTTTAAGGGGGGCCCGCTACGAGCAGTACTTC	CASSLRGARYEQYF
NA	TRBV28	TRBJ1-2	NA	TGTGCCATCTGGGGGGGGCAAGGCTATGGCTACACCTTC	CAIWGGQGYGYTF
NA	TRBV10-2	TRBJ2-7	few	TGCGCCAGCAGTGACCCCATTCATAGATCCGAGCAGTACTTC	CASSDPIHRSEQYF
NA	TRBV28	TRBJ1-3	NA	TGTGCCAGCAGGGGGGCTGGAAACACCATATATTTT	CASRGAGNTIYF
TRBD2	TRBV6-1	TRBJ2-5	NA	TGTGCCAGCAGTGATGGGGTGAGCGGGGGACAAGAGACCCAGTACTTC	CASSDGVSGGQETQYF
NA	TRBV6-5	TRBJ1-3	NA	TGTGCCAGCAACAGGGCAGGGGAGGCTGGAAACACCATATATTTT	CASNRAGEAGNTIYF
NA	TRBV14	TRBJ1-3	once	TGTGCCAGCAGCCAGTATCGGTACTCTGGAAACACCATATATTTT	CASSQYRYSGNTIYF
NA	TRBV11-2	TRBJ2-1	NA	TGTGCCAGCAGCCGGCCCGGGGCTAGCGTGTACTCCTACAATGAGCAGTTCTTC	CASSRPGASVYSYNEQFF
TRBD1	TRBV6-5	TRBJ1-5	NA	TGTGCCAGCAGCCGGACAGGGGGGAATCAGCCCCAGCATTTT	CASSRTGGNQPQHF
NA	TRBV27	TRBJ1-5	NA	TGTGCCAGCAGTAAAAAGGTCCCCAGTCAGCCCCAGCATTTT	CASSKKVPSQPQHF
TRBD1	TRBV28	TRBJ1-5	NA	TGTGCCAGCAGTCCCCTGGACAGGGTTGGCAATCAGCCCCAGCATTTT	CASSPLDRVGNQPQHF